This paragraph covers one T cell receptor beta chain sequence. What it binds is not known. A read error may be the cause here, since a much bigger clone is one base away. This sample was included in a study of read filtering for tumor transcriptome and immune sequencing. As for the study in general: Roughly 8 patients were R-ISS I, about 16 were R-ISS II, roughly 7 were R-ISS III. RNA-seq yielded only roughly 80 to 1,400 TCR reads, IR-seq about 4 to 11 million. Whole-transcriptome libraries were prepared after DNase treatment. Study-wide results and caveats: IR-seq captured clonotypes deeper and more reliably than RNA-seq.

The library was built from roughly 400 ng RNA with molecular barcoded adaptors for alpha/delta and beta/gamma chains. TCRdb independently ran MiXCR on the reads; one entry per CDR3 protein. The sample carries roughly 130,000 distinct CDR3 sequences, 10% to 15% recorded once. The CDR3 is 14 residues long. Germline CDR1 DFQATT, CDR2 SNEGSKA (reference sequence). Trimming removed 6 bases from V and 7 bases from J; junction bases left unmatched: 12. The clonotype originates from a donor at least 40 years old with multiple myeloma. The sequenced material came from a population of CD138-negative cells sorted from bone marrow. J is TRBJ1-1 and V is TRBV20-1; 9 nucleotides line up with TRBD1. CDR3 residues: CSAQQPGTGSEAFF. The CDR3 DNA is TGCAGTGCCCAGCAACCCGGGACAGGGAGTGAAGCTTTCTTT.